Here is one T cell receptor (beta chain) with its context. The antigen is unknown. The time point was: naive CD8 control sorted from an acute-time-point sample. A positive HCV RNA or antibody test following a negative test within 24 weeks defined acute primary infection. Cells were stained for CD3, CD8 and CD45RO, excluding dead cells. The V segment lost 6 bases and the J segment 3 bases; nucleotides outside the gene matches: 7. This CDR3 has 15 residues. Per the germline V gene, CDR1 is SSHAT and CDR2 is FNYEAQ (reference sequence). Generated by immunoSEQ multiplex PCR, the TCRdb table keeps only in-frame clones and is missing some. This table holds about 38,000 clones, over 75% found once. The data were obtained in a study of CD8 T cells in acute hepatitis C reinfection. Study-wide points: A V04-02/J02-02 clonotype was among more than 10 public ones, independent of outcome. TRBV04 and TRBV06 were preferentially used in all groups, not explained by naive pool overrepresentation.

Sequencing was done on a sample of naive CD8+ T cells from PBMCs. The chain combines TRBV7-7 with TRBJ2-5, with 10 positions matching TRBD1. This sequence was found in a woman younger than 30 who spontaneously cleared hepatitis C infection. This CDR3 is CASSYTGTGEETQYF. The CDR3 nucleotides read TGTGCCAGCAGTTATACCGGGACAGGGGAAGAGACCCAGTACTTC.